This T cell receptor beta chain was retrieved from a study of graft-versus-host responses after intestinal transplantation. On the study more broadly: Multivisceral, liver-intestinal, or isolated intestinal transplants were given to recipients.

Produced via immunoSEQ multiplex PCR; TCRdb's table is partial and in-frame only. Of some 110,000 clones detected, 85% to 95% appear once; the ten largest clones hold more than 0.9%. Germline values: CDR1 SGDLS, CDR2 YYNGEE. The V and J ends lost 4 bases and 0 bases respectively, with 14 bases between them. This CDR3 is 16 amino acids long. In regard to this clone: Its antigen is as yet unknown.

This sample comprised unstimulated CD8+ T cells sorted from spleen or lymph node cells, obtained before transplant. The TCR sequence derives from a human donor who was the organ donor for an intestinal transplant. This chain connects TRBV9 to TRBJ2-4; TRBD1 might be the D (5 bases). Here the CDR3 DNA reads TGTGCCAGCAGCTTAGGGGCAGGGCTAGCCAAAAACATTCAGTACTTC. Translated, it gives CASSLGAGLAKNIQYF.